This is a list of T cell receptor beta chains from one sample in a study of CD8+ T cells in alopecia areata. Clones were sequenced by immunoSEQ multiplex PCR, and TCRdb holds only the in-frame ones, with some missing. Of over 150,000 clones in the sample, roughly 63% were seen once. This sample comprised CD4+ T cells sorted from blood, obtained at week 0. These receptors originate from a human donor with alopecia areata. The CDR3 runs from the conserved cysteine through the conserved F or W. The order of the fields is clone size, D gene, V gene, J gene, CDR3 protein, CDR3 DNA. The D gene is left open where the match is weak. Expanded clones are given a class, and other clones once, few, many or no size at all.

>NA|NA|TRBV30|TRBJ1-2
CAWDNTGYGYTF
TGTGCCTGGGATAATACAGGCTATGGCTACACCTTC
>few|TRBD2|TRBV6-1|TRBJ2-1
CASAPSGGAYEQFF
TGTGCCAGCGCTCCTAGCGGGGGGGCATATGAGCAGTTCTTC
>NA|TRBD1|TRBV29-1|TRBJ2-3
CSVGTGNADTQYF
TGCAGCGTTGGGACAGGGAATGCAGATACGCAGTATTTT
>NA|NA|TRBV5-1|TRBJ1-3
CASSPDSSYSGNTIYF
TGCGCCAGCAGCCCGGACAGTTCCTACTCTGGAAACACCATATATTTT
>NA|NA|TRBV2|TRBJ1-5
CASSEGRAPLGQPQHF
TGTGCCAGCAGTGAAGGGCGGGCACCACTGGGGCAGCCCCAGCATTTT
>NA|TRBD1|TRBV15|TRBJ2-7
CATSRDKSGGRSYEQYF
TGTGCCACCAGCAGAGACAAATCAGGGGGTAGGTCCTACGAGCAGTACTTC
>NA|TRBD2|TRBV7-2|TRBJ2-3
CASSIRFGGRDTQYF
TGTGCCAGCAGCATACGATTCGGGGGGAGAGATACGCAGTATTTT
>NA|NA|TRBV30|TRBJ2-5
CAWSPTRGETQYF
TGTGCCTGGAGCCCGACTAGGGGAGAGACCCAGTACTTC
>NA|NA|TRBV30|TRBJ2-7
CAWSRYFSNYEQYF
TGTGCCTGGAGCCGGTACTTCTCGAACTACGAGCAGTACTTC
>NA|NA|TRBV6-6|TRBJ2-3
CASSYRQITDTQYF
TGTGCCAGCAGTTACCGACAGATCACAGATACGCAGTATTTT
>NA|NA|TRBV7-3|TRBJ2-7
CASSLGPGGEQYF
TGTGCCAGCAGCTTAGGTCCCGGGGGAGAGCAGTACTTC